The source of this T cell receptor (beta chain) is a study of identical twins. This clonotype was seen ten or more times. Its antigen is not known. Germline V gene data show CDR1 as DFQATT and CDR2 as SNEGSKA (reference sequence). The CDR3 has 14 residues. V lost 3 bases and J 1 base, leaving 12 bases between the germline ends. One entry per CDR3 protein, called by TCRdb with MiXCR from the 5' RACE reads. This sample carries roughly 720,000 distinct CDR3 sequences, over 15% of them seen once, and the ten largest clones take about an eighth. General study findings and limits: Its conclusions, products of cross-sectional statistical analysis, did not come from following the same donors.

Separately, the same data were catalogued under a study of T cells expressing NK-cell markers.

The receptor was isolated from a young woman in good health. Source material: PBMCs. The chain joins TRBV20-1 to TRBJ2-5, with D perhaps TRBD1 (6 bases). The CDR3 region is CSARWTASQETQYF. The CDR3 bases are TGCAGTGCTAGGTGGACAGCCTCCCAAGAGACCCAGTACTTC.